This passage covers 28 T cell receptor beta chains from one sample sequenced in a study of cytomegalovirus exposure and HLA in healthy donors. 13 Jbeta primers and 60 Vbeta primers were used for the PCR. Measured with immunoSEQ multiplex PCR; TCRdb has only the in-frame clones, and not every one. This sample carries 65,000 to 75,000 clones, about 70% of them seen once, and the ten largest clones take approximately 2%. Sequences were obtained from PBMCs. These receptors were obtained from a woman aged 25 to 39 in good health and CMV-seronegative.

The chain has TRBV15 and TRBJ2-5, with 10 bases matching TRBD2. Per the germline V gene, CDR1 is LNHNV and CDR2 is YYDKDF (reference sequence). The V gene end was trimmed by 4 bases and the J gene end by 5 bases; junction bases not matched to a gene: 7. The CDR3 spans 15 residues. CDR3 sequence: CATSIKLAGRETQYF. The CDR3 DNA sequence: TGTGCCACCAGCATTAAACTAGCGGGGCGGGAGACCCAGTACTTC.

The chain couples TRBV19 to TRBJ2-6; no clear D gene. Germline loops: CDR1 LNHDA, CDR2 SQIVND (reference sequence). The CDR3 spans 14 residues. Trimming removed 1 base at V and 7 bases at J, with 8 bases between. In DNA, the CDR3 is TGTGCCAGTAGTATAGGCAACTCAGCCAACGTCCTGACTTTC. Translation: CASSIGNSANVLTF.

The V and J genes are TRBV15 and TRBJ2-1; 11 positions agree with TRBD2. The V and J ends lost 1 base and 0 bases, in that order; junction bases with no gene match: 11. From germline, CDR1 is LNHNV and CDR2 YYDKDF (reference sequence). The CDR3 sequence is 20 residues long. For the CDR3, the DNA is TGTGCCACCAGCAGAGTTGGTTCGGGACTAGCGGCCAGCTCCTACAATGAGCAGTTCTTC. Its translation is CATSRVGSGLAASSYNEQFF.

Here the CDR3 reads CASSPEGGKAYEQYF. The CDR3 nucleotides read TGTGCCAGCAGCCCCGAGGGAGGGAAAGCCTACGAGCAGTACTTC. The rearrangement uses TRBV4-2 and TRBJ2-7; 7 bases are a match to TRBD2. CDR3 length: 15 residues. Unmatched junction bases numbered 8, after V lost 4 bases and J lost 2 bases. Germline V gene sequence: CDR1 LGHNA, CDR2 YNFKEQ.

In this sample, this clone turned up a few times. A much larger clone differs by one base, so this may be a read error. This CDR3 is also generated by other DNA sequences in the sample. The gene calls are TRBV5-1 and TRBJ2-7; D is undetermined. The CDR3 covers 14 residues. Trimming took off 1 base at V and 5 bases at J, with 13 bases between the two ends. Germline V lookup: CDR1 SGHRS, CDR2 YFSETQ. CDR3 nucleotides: TGCGCCAGCAGCTTGAATGGTCAGACACACGAGCAGTACTTC. It yields the protein CASSLNGQTHEQYF.

Points on this clone: With a far larger clone one base away, a read error is the likely cause. The V and J genes are TRBV4-3 and TRBJ1-2, with 8 bases aligning to TRBD1. The CDR3 runs 14 residues. Germline-derived CDR1 and CDR2 are LGHNA and YSLEER. CDR3 residues: CASSPTTGAYGCTF. CDR3 in DNA: TGCGCCAGCAGCCCGACGACAGGGGCTTATGGCTGCACCTTC.

V gene TRBV6-1 combines with J gene TRBJ2-7, with TRBD1 as a possible D gene (6 bases). The V and J ends lost 7 bases and 6 bases respectively, with 19 bases between them. The germline gives CDR1 MNHNS, CDR2 SASEGT. CDR3 size: 14 residues. The CDR3 reads CASKWAGELAEQYF. The CDR3 DNA reads as TGTGCCAGCAAATGGGCAGGGGAATTGGCCGAGCAGTACTTC.

In this sample, this clone turned up a few times. The V and J genes are TRBV4-2 and TRBJ2-3; no clear D. This CDR3 is 12 amino acids long. Germline V gives CDR1 LGHNA, CDR2 YNFKEQ. V lost 0 bases and J 5 bases, leaving 3 bases between the germline ends. CDR3 loop: CASSQDRDTQYF. In DNA form, the CDR3 reads TGTGCCAGCAGCCAAGATCGAGATACGCAGTATTTT.

This clone was detected ten times or more. The chain recombines TRBV28 with TRBJ1-2; D unresolved. V dropped 6 bases and J dropped 4 bases, with 15 bases sitting between them. This CDR3 contains 14 residues. CDR1 and CDR2 from the germline V gene are MDHEN and SYDVKM. The CDR3 DNA reads as TGTGCCAGCAGCCGCCTGACTACAGCCTATGGCTACACCTTC. Translation gives CASSRLTTAYGYTF.

This clone has a handful of counts. The chain recombines TRBV29-1 with TRBJ2-7; the match to TRBD1 covers 9 bases. V was clipped by 6 bases and J by 4 bases; unmatched bases: 10. Germline CDR1 is SQVTM and CDR2 is ANQGSEA. The CDR3 runs 14 residues. CDR3 coding DNA: TGCAGCGTGCGGCCGGGACAGGGCATATACGAGCAGTACTTC. Amino acids: CSVRPGQGIYEQYF.

CDR3 loop: CAISEYRGEDTEAFF. The CDR3 DNA reads TGTGCCATCAGTGAGTACCGCGGGGAAGACACTGAAGCTTTCTTT. The chain carries TRBV10-3 and TRBJ1-1; D is undetermined. The germline gives CDR1 ENHRY, CDR2 SYGVKD. The CDR3 sequence is 15 residues long. The V and J ends lost 1 base and 3 bases respectively, with 12 bases between them.

A few counts support this clone. The chain uses TRBV7-9 and TRBJ1-1; 8 bases line up with TRBD1. The CDR3 is 16 residues long. Unmatched junction bases numbered 14, after V lost 5 bases and J lost 6 bases. Per germline, CDR1 SEHNR and CDR2 FQNEAQ (reference sequence). CDR3 sequence (DNA): TGTGCCAGCAGCCAGGGGGGGGACAGGTACCTTCCTGAAGCTTTCTTT. Translating it yields CASSQGGDRYLPEAFF. The full variable domain, completed using reference TRBV7-9 and TRBJ1-1, is DTGVSQNPRHKITKRGQNVTFRCDPISEHNRLYWYRQTLGQGPEFLTYFQNEAQLEKSRLLSDRFSAERPKGSFSTLEIQRTEQGDSAMYLCASSQGGDRYLPEAFFGQGTRLTVV.

This clone was seen a few times. This chain links TRBV7-9 with TRBJ1-1; 7 nucleotides line up with TRBD1. V gave up 3 bases and J gave up 1 base; unmatched junction bases: 8. The CDR3 is 16 residues long. Germline V gives CDR1 SEHNR, CDR2 FQNEAQ (reference sequence). The DNA of the CDR3 is TGTGCCAGCAGCTTCGAGGGGGCCAAGGCGAACACTGAAGCTTTCTTT. Amino acids: CASSFEGAKANTEAFF.

In its sample, this clone was seen once. The rearrangement links TRBV9 to TRBJ2-1; the D gene is possibly TRBD1 (5 bases). The CDR3 has 15 residues. Trimming took 0 bases from V and 6 from J, leaving 13 bases between them. In germline, CDR1 is SGDLS, CDR2 YYNGEE. CDR3 sequence: CASSVGLTRVNEQFF. The CDR3, as DNA: TGTGCCAGCAGCGTAGGGTTGACCAGGGTCAATGAGCAGTTCTTC.

Only a few counts were recorded for this clone. The V and J genes are TRBV4-1 and TRBJ2-1; 10 nucleotides agree with TRBD2. In germline, CDR1 is MGHRA, CDR2 YSYEKL. J gave up 3 bases and V 1 base, and 6 bases lay outside the gene matches. The CDR3 consists of 17 residues. As DNA, the CDR3 is TGCGCCAGCAGCCAAGGGCTAGCGGGGGTAATCTACAATGAGCAGTTCTTC. This sequence encodes CASSQGLAGVIYNEQFF.

The V gene is TRBV7-9, the J gene TRBJ1-1; D is undetermined. Germline assignment: CDR1 SEHNR and CDR2 FQNEAQ (reference sequence). This CDR3 region has 13 residues. Trimming cost V 1 base and J 2 bases, with 5 bases left between them. For the CDR3, the DNA is TGTGCCAGCAGCTTAGACAGTAACACTGAAGCTTTCTTT. As protein: CASSLDSNTEAFF.

CDR3 protein: CASRGQGFYNSPLHF. The DNA for the CDR3 is TGTGCCAGCAGAGGACAGGGATTTTATAATTCACCCCTCCACTTT. This chain links TRBV6-5 with TRBJ1-6, with 8 nucleotides matching TRBD1. CDR1 and CDR2 (germline): MNHEY, SVGAGI. V lost 6 bases, J lost 4 bases, and 5 bases stayed unmatched. The CDR3 covers 15 residues.

The chain employs TRBV6-1 and TRBJ1-6; TRBD1 matches at 9 bases. After removal of 6 bases from V and 7 bases from J, the junction contained 4 bases not matched to a gene. CDR1 and CDR2 (germline): MNHNS, SASEGT. This CDR3 spans 14 amino acids. The CDR3 loop is CASRKTGGNSPLHF. The CDR3 DNA follows: TGTGCCAGCAGAAAGACAGGGGGAAATTCACCCCTCCACTTT.

The chain couples TRBV6-6 to TRBJ2-5; D perhaps matches TRBD1 (6 bases). V was shortened by 1 base and J by 5 bases, with 11 bases between the two germline ends. CDR1 is MNHNY and CDR2 is SVGAGI in the germline V gene (reference sequence). The CDR3 has 14 residues. The CDR3 spells CASSYYWGRETQYF. The CDR3 region has the DNA TGTGCCAGCAGTTACTATTGGGGGCGGGAGACCCAGTACTTC.

The sample holds a few counts of this clone. V and J are TRBV7-2 and TRBJ2-1; weak D call: TRBD2 (6 bases). Per the germline V gene, CDR1 is SGHTA and CDR2 is FQGNSA. V lost 0 bases to trimming and J lost 4 bases, with 13 bases between them. This CDR3 region has 16 residues. CDR3 sequence (DNA): TGTGCCAGCAGCTTAGCGGGGGGATACATTTACAATGAGCAGTTCTTC. This encodes CASSLAGGYIYNEQFF.

V is TRBV27 and J is TRBJ2-7, with 10 bases aligning to TRBD2. Germline CDR1 reads MNHEY; CDR2 reads SMNVEV (reference sequence). The trim removed 0 bases at V and 0 bases at J, leaving 5 bases unmatched. This CDR3 region has 17 residues. The CDR3 DNA reads as TGTGCCAGCAGTTTATCTAGCGGGGGGACTAGCTCCTACGAGCAGTACTTC. This translates into CASSLSSGGTSSYEQYF.

The chain has TRBV6-6 and TRBJ1-1; 8 bases are shared with TRBD1. Losses at the gene ends were 4 bases for V and 7 bases for J; bases not matched to a gene: 8. Per germline, CDR1 MNHNY and CDR2 SVGAGI (reference sequence). The length of the CDR3 is 14 residues. The chain's CDR3 is CASSWQGALGEAFF. CDR3 in DNA: TGTGCCAGCAGTTGGCAGGGGGCCTTGGGTGAAGCTTTCTTT.

Many counts were recorded for this clone. V and J are TRBV11-3 and TRBJ1-1; tentative D call: TRBD1 (6 bases). Germline V lookup: CDR1 SGHNT, CDR2 YENEEA. The CDR3 totals 14 residues. V lost 1 base, J lost 0 bases, and 6 bases lay in between. The CDR3, as DNA: TGTGCCAGCAGCTTAGGACAGGTGAACACTGAAGCTTTCTTT. Its translation: CASSLGQVNTEAFF.

V and J are TRBV9 and TRBJ2-3; 8 nucleotides align to TRBD1. This CDR3 has 17 amino acids. The germline CDR1 and CDR2 sequences are SGDLS and YYNGEE. The ends lost 3 bases at V and 4 bases at J; junction bases unmatched: 13. Here the CDR3 DNA reads TGTGCCAGCAGCGACCTCTCCCGGCCAGGGGGCCCAGATACGCAGTATTTT. The encoded protein is CASSDLSRPGGPDTQYF.

The gene calls are TRBV6-1 and TRBJ1-2; tentative D call: TRBD1 (6 bases). Germline V gives CDR1 MNHNS, CDR2 SASEGT. CDR3 length equals 15 residues. The ends were cut back, 6 bases at V and 8 bases at J, with 22 bases in the middle. CDR3 residues: CASSPDLTGPRGYTF. DNA for the CDR3: TGTGCCAGCAGCCCTGACCTGACAGGTCCACGGGGCTACACCTTC.

The CDR3, as DNA: TGTGCCAGCAGCTCTACCAGGGGCACTGAAGCTTTCTTT. Translated, it gives CASSSTRGTEAFF. This chain links TRBV7-8 with TRBJ1-1; D possibly corresponds to TRBD1 (6 bases). V shed 4 bases and J shed 4 bases, with 10 bases lying between them. CDR3 length: 13 amino acids. Germline V gives CDR1 SGHVS, CDR2 FQNEAQ.

J is TRBJ2-3 and V is TRBV5-4; 10 positions match TRBD2. The CDR3 has 15 amino acids. The V segment lost 4 bases and the J segment 0 bases; nucleotides outside the gene matches: 2. Germline V CDR1 and CDR2: SGHNT, YYREEE (reference sequence). The CDR3 loop reads CASSLLAGSTDTQYF. The CDR3 nucleotides read TGTGCCAGCAGCCTACTAGCGGGGAGCACAGATACGCAGTATTTT. The full variable domain, rest sourced from reference TRBV5-4 and TRBJ2-3, is ETGVTQSPTHLIKTRGQQVTLRCSSQSGHNTVSWYQQALGQGPQFIFQYYREEENGRGNFPPRFSGLQFPNYSSELNVNALELDDSALYLCASSLLAGSTDTQYFGPGTRLTVL.

This clone appeared a few times. The V gene is TRBV5-1, the J gene TRBJ1-4, with D perhaps TRBD1 (5 bases). The germline gives CDR1 SGHRS, CDR2 YFSETQ. The CDR3 is 14 residues long. V was trimmed by 4 bases and J by 5 bases, leaving 12 bases between them. CDR3 bases: TGCGCCAGCAGCGCTGACAGCGACAATGAAAAACTGTTTTTT. Translating gives CASSADSDNEKLFF.